This T cell receptor beta chain came from a study of blood T cell repertoires in COVID-19. On the study more broadly: Acute and convalescent COVID-19 specimens originated in the United States, Italy and Spain. PBMCs, B-cell-depleted T cells, or T cells were the source of the cDNA or gDNA that made up the material.

Seattle patients were enrolled while actively infected and followed longitudinally. In the authors' methods: It was from reference gene primer amplification that nucleated cell counts were estimated. The repertoire was sequenced with immunoSEQ multiplex PCR; TCRdb's copy has only in-frame clones and lacks some. The DNA gave D and trimming, while V, J and clone size come from that table. The sample holds 150,000 to 200,000 clones, around 84% seen once. The CDR3 loop spans 13 amino acids. Germline V lookup: CDR1 LNHDA, CDR2 SQIVND (reference sequence). J lost 11 bases, V lost 5 bases, and 5 bases had no gene match.

The chain combines TRBV19 with TRBJ1-6; 8 nucleotides match TRBD1. This receptor was obtained from a woman at least 80 years old with COVID-19, enrolled during active disease. Sequencing was done on a sample of peripheral blood. The chain's CDR3 is CASSPRQGTPLHF. CDR3 DNA: TGTGCCAGTAGTCCCAGACAGGGGACACCCCTCCACTTT.